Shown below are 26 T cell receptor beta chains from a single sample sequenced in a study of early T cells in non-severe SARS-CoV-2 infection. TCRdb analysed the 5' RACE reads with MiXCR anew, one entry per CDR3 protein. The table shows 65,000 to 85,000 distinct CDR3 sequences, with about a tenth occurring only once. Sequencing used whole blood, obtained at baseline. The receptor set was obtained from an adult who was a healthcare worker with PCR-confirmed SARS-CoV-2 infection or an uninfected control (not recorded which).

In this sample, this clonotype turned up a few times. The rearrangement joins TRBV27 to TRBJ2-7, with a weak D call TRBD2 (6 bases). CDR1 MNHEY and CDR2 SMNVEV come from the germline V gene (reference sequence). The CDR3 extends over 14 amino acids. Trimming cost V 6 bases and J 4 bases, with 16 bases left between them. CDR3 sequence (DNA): TGTGCCAGCAGCCGGGGCGCTGGGGGGTACGAGCAGTACTTC. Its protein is CASSRGAGGYEQYF.

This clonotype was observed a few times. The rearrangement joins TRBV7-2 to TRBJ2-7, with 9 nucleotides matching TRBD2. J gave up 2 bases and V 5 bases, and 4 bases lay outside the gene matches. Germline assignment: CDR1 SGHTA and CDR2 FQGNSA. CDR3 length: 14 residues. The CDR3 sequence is CASSLTSGPYEQYF. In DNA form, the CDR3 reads TGTGCCAGCAGCCTGACTAGCGGTCCCTACGAGCAGTACTTC. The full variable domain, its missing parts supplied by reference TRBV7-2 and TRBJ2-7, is GAGVSQSPSNKVTEKGKDVELRCDPISGHTALYWYRQSLGQGLEFLIYFQGNSAPDKSGLPSDRFSAERTGGSVSTLTIQRTQQEDSAVYLCASSLTSGPYEQYFGPGTRLTVT.

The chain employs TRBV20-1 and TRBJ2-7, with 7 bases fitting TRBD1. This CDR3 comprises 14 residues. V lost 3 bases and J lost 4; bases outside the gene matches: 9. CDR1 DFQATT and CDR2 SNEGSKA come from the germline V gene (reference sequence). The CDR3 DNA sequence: TGCAGTGCTAGCCCCCGACAGGGAAGATACGAGCAGTACTTC. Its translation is CSASPRQGRYEQYF.

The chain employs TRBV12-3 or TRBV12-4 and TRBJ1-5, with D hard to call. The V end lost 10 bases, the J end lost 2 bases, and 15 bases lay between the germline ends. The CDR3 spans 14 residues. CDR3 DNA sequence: TGTGCCACAACGGGAGGTTGGGGCAATCAGCCCCAGCATTTT. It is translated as CATTGGWGNQPQHF.

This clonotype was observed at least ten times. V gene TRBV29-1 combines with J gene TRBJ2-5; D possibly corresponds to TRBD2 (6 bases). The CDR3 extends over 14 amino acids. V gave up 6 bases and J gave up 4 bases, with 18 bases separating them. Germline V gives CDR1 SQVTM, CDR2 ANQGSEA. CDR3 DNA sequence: TGCAGCGTGGATAAGGCTAGCGTTCGAGAGACCCAGTACTTC. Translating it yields CSVDKASVRETQYF.

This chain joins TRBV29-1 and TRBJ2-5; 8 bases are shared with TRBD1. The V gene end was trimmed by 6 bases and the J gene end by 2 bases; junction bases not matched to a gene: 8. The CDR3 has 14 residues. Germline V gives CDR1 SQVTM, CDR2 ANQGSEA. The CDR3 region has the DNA TGCAGCGTGCGTACAGGGGGTCCTCAAGAGACCCAGTACTTC. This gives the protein CSVRTGGPQETQYF.

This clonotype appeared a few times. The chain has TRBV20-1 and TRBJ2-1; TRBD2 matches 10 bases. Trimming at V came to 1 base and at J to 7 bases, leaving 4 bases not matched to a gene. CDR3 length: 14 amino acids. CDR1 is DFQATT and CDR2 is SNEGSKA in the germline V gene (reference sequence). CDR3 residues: CSARGLAGVNEQFF. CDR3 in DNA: TGCAGTGCTAGAGGGCTAGCGGGAGTTAATGAGCAGTTCTTC.

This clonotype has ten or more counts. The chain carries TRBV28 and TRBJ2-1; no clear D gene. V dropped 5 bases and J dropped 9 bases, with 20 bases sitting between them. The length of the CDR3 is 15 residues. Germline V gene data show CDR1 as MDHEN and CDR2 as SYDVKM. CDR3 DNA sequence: TGTGCCAGCAGTCTAAGACCCGGTGGGGTAGGTGAGCAGTTCTTC. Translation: CASSLRPGGVGEQFF.

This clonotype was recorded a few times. CDR3 sequence reads: CASSATSGSTGELFF. For the CDR3, the DNA is TGTGCCAGCAGCGCAACTAGCGGGAGCACCGGGGAGCTGTTTTTT. The chain recombines TRBV7-3 with TRBJ2-2, with 11 bases identical to TRBD2. The ends lost 5 bases at V and 4 bases at J; junction bases unmatched: 3. The CDR3 has 15 amino acids. Germline loops: CDR1 SGHTA, CDR2 FQGTGA.

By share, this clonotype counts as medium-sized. CDR3 residues: CASSPRGTGPNEQYF. The CDR3 coding sequence is TGTGCCAGCAGTCCTCGAGGGACAGGGCCAAACGAGCAGTACTTC. This chain uses TRBV25-1 with TRBJ2-7; 9 nucleotides line up with TRBD1. The J segment lost 5 bases and the V segment lost 5 bases, leaving 10 bases of the junction unmatched. The germline gives CDR1 MGHDK, CDR2 SYGVNS. This CDR3 contains 15 residues.

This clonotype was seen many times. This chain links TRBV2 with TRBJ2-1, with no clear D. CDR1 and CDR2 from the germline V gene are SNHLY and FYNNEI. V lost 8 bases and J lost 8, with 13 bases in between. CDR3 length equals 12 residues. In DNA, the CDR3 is TGTGCCAGCGGTCAGTGGGTCTATGAGCAGTTCTTC. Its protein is CASGQWVYEQFF. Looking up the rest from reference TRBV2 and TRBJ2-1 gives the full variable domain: EPEVTQTPSHQVTQMGQEVILRCVPISNHLYFYWYRQILGQKVEFLVSFYNNEISEKSEIFDDQFSVERPDGSNFTLKIRSTKLEDSAMYFCASGQWVYEQFFGPGTRLTVL.

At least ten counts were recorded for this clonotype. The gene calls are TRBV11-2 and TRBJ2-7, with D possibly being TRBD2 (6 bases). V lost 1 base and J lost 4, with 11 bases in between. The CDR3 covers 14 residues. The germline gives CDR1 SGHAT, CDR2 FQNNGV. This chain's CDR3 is CASSLVGGNYEQYF. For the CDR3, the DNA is TGTGCCAGCAGCTTAGTTGGGGGGAATTACGAGCAGTACTTC.

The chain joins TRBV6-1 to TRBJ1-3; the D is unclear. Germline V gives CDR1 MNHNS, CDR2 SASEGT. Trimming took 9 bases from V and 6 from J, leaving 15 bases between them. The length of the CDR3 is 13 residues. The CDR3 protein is CASVRETENTIYF. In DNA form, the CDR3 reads TGTGCCAGTGTACGGGAGACCGAAAACACCATATATTTT.

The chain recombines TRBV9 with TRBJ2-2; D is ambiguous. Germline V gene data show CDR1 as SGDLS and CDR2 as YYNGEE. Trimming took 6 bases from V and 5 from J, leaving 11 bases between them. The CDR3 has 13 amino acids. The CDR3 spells CASTPDLTGELFF. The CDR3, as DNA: TGTGCCAGCACGCCGGACCTGACCGGGGAGCTGTTTTTT.

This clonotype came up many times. In nucleotides, the CDR3 is TGCAGCGTTGCGGGAGGGCGCGACGAGCAGTACTTC. Translation: CSVAGGRDEQYF. The chain couples TRBV29-1 to TRBJ2-7; 8 nucleotides line up with TRBD2. J lost 5 bases, V lost 4 bases, and 4 bases had no gene match. Germline CDR1 reads SQVTM; CDR2 reads ANQGSEA. This CDR3 has 12 residues.

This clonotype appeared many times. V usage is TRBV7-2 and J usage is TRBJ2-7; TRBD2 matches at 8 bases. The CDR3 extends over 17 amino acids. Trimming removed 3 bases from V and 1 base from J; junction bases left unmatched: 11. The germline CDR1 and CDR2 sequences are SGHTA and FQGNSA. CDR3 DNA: TGTGCCAGCAGCTTGTTACCGGGACTAGAGGTTTCCTACGAGCAGTACTTC. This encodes CASSLLPGLEVSYEQYF. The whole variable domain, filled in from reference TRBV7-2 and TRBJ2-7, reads GAGVSQSPSNKVTEKGKDVELRCDPISGHTALYWYRQSLGQGLEFLIYFQGNSAPDKSGLPSDRFSAERTGGSVSTLTIQRTQQEDSAVYLCASSLLPGLEVSYEQYFGPGTRLTVT.

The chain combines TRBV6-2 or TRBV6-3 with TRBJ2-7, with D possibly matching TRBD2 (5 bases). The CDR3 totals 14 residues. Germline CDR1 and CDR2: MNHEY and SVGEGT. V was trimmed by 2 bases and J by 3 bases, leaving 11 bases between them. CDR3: CASSYSDSVYEQYF. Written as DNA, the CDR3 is TGTGCCAGCAGTTACAGTGATAGCGTCTACGAGCAGTACTTC.

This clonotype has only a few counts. The CDR3 region has the DNA TGTGCCAGCAGCGCCGGGACAGGGGGCGGTCAGCCCCAGCATTTT. Amino acids: CASSAGTGGGQPQHF. V and J are TRBV7-6 and TRBJ1-5; 12 bases line up with TRBD1. Per the germline V gene, CDR1 is SGHVS and CDR2 is FNYEAQ. This CDR3 has 15 amino acids. V was clipped by 5 bases and J by 6 bases; unmatched bases: 5.

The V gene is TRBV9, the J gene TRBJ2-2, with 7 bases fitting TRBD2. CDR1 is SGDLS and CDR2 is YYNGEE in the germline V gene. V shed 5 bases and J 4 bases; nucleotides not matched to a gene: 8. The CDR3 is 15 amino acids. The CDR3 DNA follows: TGTGCCAGCAGTAAAGCGGGATTAGGCACCGGGGAGCTGTTTTTT. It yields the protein CASSKAGLGTGELFF.

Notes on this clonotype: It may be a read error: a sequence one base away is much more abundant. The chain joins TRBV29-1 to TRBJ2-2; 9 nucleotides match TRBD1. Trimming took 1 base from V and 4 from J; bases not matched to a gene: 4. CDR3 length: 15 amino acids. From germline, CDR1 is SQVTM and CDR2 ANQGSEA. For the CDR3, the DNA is TGCAGCGTTGAAGGAGACAGGGGGTTCACCGGGGAGCTGTTTTTT. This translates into CSVEGDRGFTGELFF.

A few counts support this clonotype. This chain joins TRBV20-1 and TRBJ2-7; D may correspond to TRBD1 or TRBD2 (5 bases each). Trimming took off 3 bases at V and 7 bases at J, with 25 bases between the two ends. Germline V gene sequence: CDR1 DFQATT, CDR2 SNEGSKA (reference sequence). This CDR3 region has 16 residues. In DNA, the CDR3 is TGCAGTGCTAGCGCCACCACCGGGACCGCTGGGCGGGAGCAGTACTTC. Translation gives CSASATTGTAGREQYF.

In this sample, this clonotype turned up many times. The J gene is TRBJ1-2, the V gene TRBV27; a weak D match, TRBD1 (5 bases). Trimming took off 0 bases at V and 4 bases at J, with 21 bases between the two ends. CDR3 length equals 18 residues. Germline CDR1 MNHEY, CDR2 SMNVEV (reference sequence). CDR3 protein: CASSLSVPSATGGYGYTF. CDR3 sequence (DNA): TGTGCCAGCAGTTTATCTGTGCCCTCCGCAACAGGAGGCTATGGCTACACCTTC.

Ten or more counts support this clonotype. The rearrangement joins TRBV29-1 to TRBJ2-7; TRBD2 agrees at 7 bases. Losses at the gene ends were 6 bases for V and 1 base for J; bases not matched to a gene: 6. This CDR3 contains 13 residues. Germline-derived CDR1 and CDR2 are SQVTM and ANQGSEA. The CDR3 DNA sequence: TGCAGCGTAGAATGGGGGGGATCCTACGAGCAGTACTTC. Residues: CSVEWGGSYEQYF.

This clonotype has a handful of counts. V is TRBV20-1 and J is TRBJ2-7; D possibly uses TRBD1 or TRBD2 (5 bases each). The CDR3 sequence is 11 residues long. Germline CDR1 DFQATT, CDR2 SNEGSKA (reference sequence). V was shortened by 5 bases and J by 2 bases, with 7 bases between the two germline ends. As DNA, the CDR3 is TGCAGTGCTGGGACCGCCTACGAGCAGTACTTC. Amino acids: CSAGTAYEQYF.

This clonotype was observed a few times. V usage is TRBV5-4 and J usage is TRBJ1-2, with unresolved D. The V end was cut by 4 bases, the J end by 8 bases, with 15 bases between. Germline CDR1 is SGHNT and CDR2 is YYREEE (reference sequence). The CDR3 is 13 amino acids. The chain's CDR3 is CASSPTLSSGYTF. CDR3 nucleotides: TGTGCCAGCAGCCCGACTTTGAGCAGCGGCTACACCTTC.

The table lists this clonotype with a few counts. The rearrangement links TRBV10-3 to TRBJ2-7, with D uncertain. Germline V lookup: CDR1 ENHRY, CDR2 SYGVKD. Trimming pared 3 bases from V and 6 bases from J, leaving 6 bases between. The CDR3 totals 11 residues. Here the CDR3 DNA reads TGTGCCATCAGTGATCACCTCGAGCAGTACTTC. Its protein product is CAISDHLEQYF.